Each of the 5 T cell receptor beta chains below was sequenced from the same sample in a study of glioma-infiltrating T cells. Using RNA template, CDR3s of TCR alpha and beta were amplified with iRepertoire arm-PCR. TCRdb passed the multiplex PCR reads through MiXCR, listing each CDR3 protein once. The sample contains 100,000 to 150,000 distinct CDR3 sequences, around 23% of which appear only once. The material sequenced was glioma tissue, nonneoplastic brain tissue, or PBMCs (not recorded which). These receptors all stem from a human donor with low-grade glioma or glioblastoma, undergoing nonglioma brain surgery, or in good health (not recorded which).

This clonotype was detected many times. V is TRBV10-2 and J is TRBJ2-5; possibly TRBD1 for D (5 bases). This CDR3 spans 19 amino acids. Trimming removed 0 bases at V and 5 bases at J, with 25 bases between. Germline V lookup: CDR1 WSHSY, CDR2 SAAADI. This chain's CDR3 is CASSESGMRTDGAEETQYF. The CDR3 DNA reads as TGCGCCAGCAGTGAGTCAGGGATGCGTACTGATGGGGCCGAGGAGACCCAGTACTTC.

This clonotype has at least ten counts. V gene TRBV7-2 combines with J gene TRBJ1-5, with 10 bases identical to TRBD1. This CDR3 comprises 14 residues. The V gene end was trimmed by 8 bases and the J gene end by 4 bases; junction bases not matched to a gene: 5. Germline CDR1 is SGHTA and CDR2 is FQGNSA. The CDR3 spells CASAGQGINQPQHF. CDR3 DNA sequence: TGTGCCAGCGCGGGACAGGGGATTAATCAGCCCCAGCATTTT.

There are many counts of this clonotype. The V gene is TRBV6-1, the J gene TRBJ2-7, with D perhaps TRBD1 or TRBD2 (5 bases each). Trimming shortened V by 6 bases and J by 2 bases, and 17 bases separated the two germline ends. The CDR3 extends over 15 amino acids. The germline V gene has CDR1 MNHNS and CDR2 SASEGT. The CDR3 DNA reads TGTGCCAGCAGCACTACGGGACCGGCCACCTACGAGCAGTACTTC. Its translation is CASSTTGPATYEQYF.

This clonotype was counted many times. CDR3 in DNA: TGCAGTGCTAGAGATTCAGGGACGTTGACCTACGAGCAGTACTTC. Its translation is CSARDSGTLTYEQYF. The genes are TRBV20-1 and TRBJ2-7; D may match TRBD1 or TRBD2 (5 bases each). Germline loops: CDR1 DFQATT, CDR2 SNEGSKA (reference sequence). The CDR3 is 15 residues long. The V end lost 0 bases, the J end lost 2 bases, and 14 bases lay between the germline ends.

In its sample, this clonotype was seen a few times. A much larger clone sits a single nucleotide away, making a read error possible. The chain uses TRBV7-2 and TRBJ2-1, with TRBD2 matching over 9 bases. Germline CDR1 SGHTA, CDR2 FQGNSA. This CDR3 comprises 15 residues. V dropped 8 bases and J dropped 2; count of bases not matched to a gene: 7. The CDR3 nucleotides are TGTGCCAGCGGCACACTAGCGGGCCCCTACAATGAGCAGTTCTTC. As protein: CASGTLAGPYNEQFF.